This is a list of T cell receptor beta chains from one sample in a study of blood T cell repertoires in COVID-19. Some clones are missing from TCRdb's copy, which holds only in-frame ones; the method was immunoSEQ multiplex PCR. The profile shows about 84,000 clones, 83% of them singletons. Sequenced sample: peripheral blood. The receptors were gathered from a woman at least 80 years old with acute or convalescent COVID-19. Both conserved end residues are part of each CDR3. The D gene is left open where the match is weak. Clone size, where shown, is once, few, many, or a class for clones that have expanded.

j_call	d_call	cdr3_length	v_call	clone_size	cdr3_aa	cdr3_nt
TRBJ2-6	.	19	TRBV4-3	.	CASSQEIRGWVPGANVLTF	TGCGCCAGCAGCCAAGAGATCCGGGGGTGGGTTCCTGGGGCCAACGTCCTGACTTTC
TRBJ2-1	.	14	TRBV2	.	CASSEGAAYNEQFF	TGTGCCAGCAGTGAGGGGGCGGCCTACAATGAGCAGTTCTTC
TRBJ2-5	.	14	TRBV6-5	.	CASSSTGTQETQYF	TGTGCCAGCAGTTCCACCGGGACACAAGAGACCCAGTACTTC
TRBJ1-3	.	14	TRBV18	once	CASSLGTIGNTIYF	TGTGCCAGCTCCCTGGGGACAATTGGAAACACCATATATTTT
TRBJ2-7	TRBD2	15	TRBV9	.	CASSVGLAEIYEQYF	TGTGCCAGCAGCGTAGGCCTAGCGGAGATCTACGAGCAGTACTTC
TRBJ1-2	TRBD1	14	TRBV25-1	.	CARLCPRTGVGYTF	TGTGCCAGGCTTTGTCCTAGGACAGGTGTAGGCTACACCTTC
TRBJ2-1	.	15	TRBV20-1	few	CSARGLTFSYNEQFF	TGCAGTGCTCGTGGACTAACCTTCTCCTACAATGAGCAGTTCTTC
TRBJ1-1	.	16	TRBV11-2	.	CASSLEEGIMNTEAFF	TGTGCCAGCAGCTTAGAGGAGGGTATTATGAACACTGAAGCTTTCTTT
TRBJ2-2	TRBD2	17	TRBV11-3	.	CASSPDWREAPTGELFF	TGTGCCAGCAGCCCTGACTGGCGGGAGGCCCCCACCGGGGAGCTGTTTTTT
TRBJ2-7	.	10	TRBV6-5	once	CASGPYEQYF	TGTGCCAGCGGGCCCTACGAGCAGTACTTC
TRBJ2-5	.	14	TRBV7-9	.	CASSLMTAQETQYF	TGTGCCAGCAGCCTCATGACAGCTCAAGAGACCCAGTACTTC
TRBJ1-5	.	13	TRBV28	.	CASTGGPYQPQHF	TGTGCCAGCACCGGAGGGCCCTATCAGCCCCAGCATTTT
TRBJ1-6	.	13	TRBV6-6	.	CASRRNSNSPLHF	TGTGCCAGCAGAAGAAACAGTAATTCACCCCTCCACTTT
TRBJ1-3	TRBD1	14	TRBV5-8	.	CASDRTGAGNTIYF	TGTGCCAGCGACCGGACAGGGGCTGGAAACACCATATATTTT
TRBJ1-5	.	13	TRBV10-3	.	CAIGLTGDGPQHF	TGTGCCATCGGCTTGACAGGTGATGGGCCCCAGCATTTT
TRBJ1-1	TRBD1	15	TRBV6-5	.	CASSSLQGAGTEAFF	TGTGCCAGCAGTTCCCTACAGGGGGCGGGCACTGAAGCTTTCTTT
TRBJ2-3	TRBD2	16	TRBV24-1	.	CATSDSLAARTDTQYF	TGTGCCACCAGTGATTCTCTAGCGGCACGCACAGATACGCAGTATTTT
TRBJ2-7	.	15	TRBV14	.	CASSQVGTLGGEQYF	TGTGCCAGCAGCCAAGTAGGTACTCTGGGGGGCGAGCAGTACTTC
TRBJ2-1	TRBD2	16	TRBV19	.	CASTPERGSSYNEQFF	TGTGCCAGTACTCCAGAGCGGGGGAGCTCCTACAATGAGCAGTTCTTC
TRBJ1-5	TRBD1	16	TRBV28	few	CASTTGGRGRNQPQHF	TGTGCCAGCACCACAGGGGGCCGGGGGCGGAATCAGCCCCAGCATTTT
TRBJ2-3	TRBD2	14	TRBV6-4	.	CATSSGEGLYTQYF	TGTGCCACTTCCAGCGGGGAGGGCCTGTATACGCAGTATTTT
TRBJ2-7	TRBD2	15	TRBV19	.	CASSILAGGGYEQYF	TGTGCCAGTAGTATCTTAGCGGGAGGGGGGTACGAGCAGTACTTC
TRBJ2-5	TRBD1	14	TRBV19	.	CASSVGQGRKTQYF	TGTGCCAGTAGTGTGGGACAGGGGAGGAAGACCCAGTACTTC
TRBJ2-5	.	13	TRBV30	.	CAWSGYSQETQYF	TGTGCCTGGTCCGGGTATAGTCAAGAGACCCAGTACTTC
TRBJ2-7	.	11	TRBV27	.	CASSSVYEQYF	TGTGCCAGCAGTTCCGTCTACGAGCAGTACTTC
TRBJ2-2	TRBD1	14	TRBV6-2/TRBV6-3	.	CASRPNRGTGELFF	TGTGCCAGCAGACCTAACAGGGGAACCGGGGAGCTGTTTTTT
TRBJ2-5	.	16	TRBV27	.	CASSPKIAPTGETQYF	TGTGCCAGCAGCCCAAAGATAGCGCCGACGGGGGAGACCCAGTACTTC
TRBJ2-1	TRBD2	16	TRBV28	.	CASRRGRTQSYNEQFF	TGTGCCAGCAGACGCGGGAGGACCCAATCCTACAATGAGCAGTTCTTC
TRBJ1-2	.	13	TRBV7-9	few	CASSPGGELGYTF	TGTGCCAGCAGCCCAGGTGGGGAGTTGGGCTACACCTTC
TRBJ1-5	TRBD1	13	TRBV27	.	CASSWDRGQPQHF	TGTGCCAGCAGTTGGGACAGGGGGCAGCCCCAGCATTTT
TRBJ2-3	TRBD2	14	TRBV15	.	CATSRELRGDTQYF	TGTGCCACCAGCCGCGAACTGCGGGGGGATACGCAGTATTTT
TRBJ2-7	.	14	TRBV28	.	CASTRYRASYEQYF	TGTGCCAGCACCCGTTACAGGGCATCCTACGAGCAGTACTTC
TRBJ1-2	TRBD1	13	TRBV6-5	.	CASSLRDRDGYTF	TGTGCCAGCAGCCTCCGGGACAGGGACGGCTACACCTTC
TRBJ2-3	TRBD2	16	TRBV24-1	.	CATSDLAGGQADTQYF	TGTGCCACCAGTGATTTAGCGGGAGGTCAAGCAGATACGCAGTATTTT
TRBJ2-7	.	15	TRBV7-9	few	CASSLGTLDPHEQYF	TGTGCCAGCAGCCTCGGGACACTGGACCCCCACGAGCAGTACTTC
TRBJ2-2	.	15	TRBV7-9	.	CASSERPSLAGELFF	TGTGCCAGCAGCGAGCGGCCTAGTCTCGCCGGGGAGCTGTTTTTT
TRBJ1-4	.	15	TRBV28	.	CASSLPSGGNEKLFF	TGTGCCAGCAGTCTCCCTTCGGGAGGTAATGAAAAACTGTTTTTT
TRBJ1-5	.	14	TRBV29-1	once	CSVASGYSNQPQHF	TGCAGCGTTGCGAGTGGTTATAGCAATCAGCCCCAGCATTTT
TRBJ2-7	TRBD2	13	TRBV3-1/TRBV3-2	.	CASMGAGGYEQYF	TGTGCCAGCATGGGAGCGGGGGGCTACGAGCAGTACTTC
TRBJ2-1	.	16	TRBV12-2	.	CASRPNGLGAIHEQFF	TGTGCAAGTCGCCCCAATGGACTAGGCGCCATCCACGAGCAGTTCTTC
TRBJ2-7	.	14	TRBV27	.	CASSRIDNSYEQYF	TGTGCCAGCAGCCGAATCGACAACTCCTACGAGCAGTACTTC
TRBJ2-7	TRBD2	16	TRBV7-2	.	CASSPGGVAGGHEQYF	TGTGCCAGCAGCCCCGGCGGGGTAGCGGGAGGGCATGAGCAGTACTTC
TRBJ2-3	.	16	TRBV27	once	CASSFPPLAGTDTQYF	TGTGCCAGCAGTTTCCCCCCCCTAGCCGGCACAGATACGCAGTATTTT
TRBJ1-3	.	15	TRBV18	once	CASSPPESSGNTIYF	TGTGCCAGCTCACCACCCGAGAGCTCTGGAAACACCATATATTTT
TRBJ2-7	.	15	TRBV3-1/TRBV3-2	.	CASSRGQGGSGKEYF	TGTGCCAGCAGTCGAGGACAGGGCGGAAGCGGGAAGGAGTACTTC
TRBJ2-1	TRBD1	14	TRBV29-1	.	CSVANRGSYNEQFF	TGCAGCGTTGCTAACAGGGGCTCCTACAATGAGCAGTTCTTC
TRBJ2-7	TRBD2	16	TRBV9	once	CASSVAPGLGTYEQYF	TGTGCCAGCAGCGTAGCCCCAGGACTAGGTACCTACGAGCAGTACTTC
TRBJ2-1	.	14	TRBV13	.	CASSLRSTNNEQFF	TGTGCCAGCAGCTTAAGGAGCACCAACAATGAGCAGTTCTTC
TRBJ2-7	TRBD1	14	TRBV6-6	.	CASLKADRGYEQYF	TGTGCCAGCCTGAAAGCGGACAGGGGGTACGAGCAGTACTTC
TRBJ1-2	.	12	TRBV29-1	once	CSVGDTRYGYTF	TGCAGCGTTGGGGACACCCGATATGGCTACACCTTC
TRBJ2-7	.	12	TRBV12-3/TRBV12-4	few	CASSLAGYEQYF	TGTGCCAGCAGTTTGGCAGGCTACGAGCAGTACTTC
TRBJ1-2	TRBD1	15	TRBV28	.	CASSLGDRGNYGYTF	TGTGCCAGCAGTTTGGGGGACAGGGGTAACTATGGCTACACCTTC
TRBJ2-1	TRBD2	15	TRBV5-1	once	CASSLLAGSYNEQFF	TGCGCCAGCAGCCTCCTAGCGGGCTCCTACAATGAGCAGTTCTTC
TRBJ2-5	TRBD1	14	TRBV5-4	.	CASRPPTGGETQYF	TGTGCCAGCAGACCACCAACAGGGGGGGAGACCCAGTACTTC
TRBJ2-5	.	15	TRBV7-2	.	CASSAQGGDQETQYF	TGTGCCAGCAGCGCCCAAGGGGGGGACCAAGAGACCCAGTACTTC